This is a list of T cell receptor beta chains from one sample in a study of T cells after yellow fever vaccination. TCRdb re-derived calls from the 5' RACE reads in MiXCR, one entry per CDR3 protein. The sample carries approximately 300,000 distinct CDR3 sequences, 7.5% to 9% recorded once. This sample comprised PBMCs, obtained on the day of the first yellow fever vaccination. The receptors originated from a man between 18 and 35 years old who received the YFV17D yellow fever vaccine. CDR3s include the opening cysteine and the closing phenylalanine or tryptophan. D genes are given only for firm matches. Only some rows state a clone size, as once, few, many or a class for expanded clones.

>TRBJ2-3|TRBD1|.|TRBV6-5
TGTGCCAGCAGTTACTCGGGGACAGATACAGATACGCAGTATTTT
CASSYSGTDTDTQYF
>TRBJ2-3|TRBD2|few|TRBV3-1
TGTGCCAGCAGCCAAGAAGGACTAGCCGACACAGATACGCAGTATTTT
CASSQEGLADTDTQYF
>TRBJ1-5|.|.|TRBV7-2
TGTGCCAGCAGCTTAAGAAGAGGACAGCCCCAGCATTTT
CASSLRRGQPQHF
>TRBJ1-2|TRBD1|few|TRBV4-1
TGCGCCAGCAGCCACTTGACAGGGGACGACTATGGCTACACCTTC
CASSHLTGDDYGYTF
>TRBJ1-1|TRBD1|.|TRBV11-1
TGTGCCAGCAGCCGTTCCACGGACAGGGGCCTTGCTGAAGCTTTCTTT
CASSRSTDRGLAEAFF
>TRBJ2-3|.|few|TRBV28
TGTGCCAGCAGTTTAGTAGGCCCCGACGGTACGCAGTATTTT
CASSLVGPDGTQYF
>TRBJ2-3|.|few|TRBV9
TGTGCCAGCAGCCCCTCCGGCCAAGATCCAGATACGCAGTATTTT
CASSPSGQDPDTQYF
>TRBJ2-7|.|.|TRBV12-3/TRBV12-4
TGTGCCAGCAGGGCCGCCAGTTCCTACGAGCAGTACTTC
CASRAASSYEQYF
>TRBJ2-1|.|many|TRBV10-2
TGCGCCATTAGGGCCGTCTACAATGAGCAGTTCTTC
CAIRAVYNEQFF
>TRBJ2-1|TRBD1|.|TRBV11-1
TGTGCCAGCAGCCCAACAGGGGGCAGGAGGAATGAGCAGTTCTTC
CASSPTGGRRNEQFF
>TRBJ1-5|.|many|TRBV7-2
TGTGCCAGCAGCTTAGGAGGGGATCAGCCCCAGCATTTT
CASSLGGDQPQHF
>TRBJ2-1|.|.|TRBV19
TGTGCCAGTAGTGAACCCGAACACAGGGTCCTCAGGGGGCAGTTCTTC
CASSEPEHRVLRGQFF
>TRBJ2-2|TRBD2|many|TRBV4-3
TGCGCCAGCAGCCAAATTACTGGGACTAGCGGCGGTGGCGGGGAGCTGTTTTTT
CASSQITGTSGGGGELFF
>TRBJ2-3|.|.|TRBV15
TGTACCACCAGCAGAGTACCAGCGGAAGATACGCAGTATTTT
CTTSRVPAEDTQYF
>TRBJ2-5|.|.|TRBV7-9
TGTGCCAGCAGCACTGAGACCGGACGGGAGACCCAGTACTTC
CASSTETGRETQYF
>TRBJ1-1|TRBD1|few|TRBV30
TGTGCCTGGAGTGTTGTCAGGGGGCATACTGAAGCTTTCTTT
CAWSVVRGHTEAFF
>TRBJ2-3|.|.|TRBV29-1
TGCAGCGCACTACAGGTGGGGAGCACAGATACGCAGTATTTT
CSALQVGSTDTQYF
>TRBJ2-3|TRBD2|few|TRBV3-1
TGTGCCAGACCAGCGGGGGGAGCAGATACGCAGTATTTT
CARPAGGADTQYF
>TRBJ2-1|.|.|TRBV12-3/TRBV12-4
TGTGCCAGCACCCAGGCCGGGAACAATGAGCAGTTCTTC
CASTQAGNNEQFF
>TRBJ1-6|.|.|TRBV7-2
TGTGCCAGCACCCCCCCTGGGGCAGGAAGGAATTCACCCCTCCACTTT
CASTPPGAGRNSPLHF
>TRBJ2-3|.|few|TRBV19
TGTGCCAGTAGTTCCTCTAGGGCTAGCACAGATACGCAGTATTTT
CASSSSRASTDTQYF
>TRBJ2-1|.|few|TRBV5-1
TGCGCCAGCAGCCCACGCGAGGAGTCAGAGCAGTTCTTC
CASSPREESEQFF
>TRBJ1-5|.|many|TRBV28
TGTGCCAGCAGTTTGGTGGGTCAGCCCCAGCATTTT
CASSLVGQPQHF
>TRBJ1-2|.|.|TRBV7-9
TGTGCCAGCGGCCCGGGAGGTAGGCGGGGCTACACCTTC
CASGPGGRRGYTF
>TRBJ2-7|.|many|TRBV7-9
TGTGCCAGCAGCTTGTCCCTAGAGCAGTACTTC
CASSLSLEQYF
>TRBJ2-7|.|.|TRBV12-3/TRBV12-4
TGTGCCAGCAGTACCACACGGGTGAGATTCGAGCAGTACTTC
CASSTTRVRFEQYF
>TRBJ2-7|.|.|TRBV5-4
TGTGCCAGCAGCGTGGACGTGTACGAGCAGTACTTC
CASSVDVYEQYF
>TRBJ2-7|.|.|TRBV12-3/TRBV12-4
TGTGCCAGCAGTTTCCCTTGGAAAGCCTACGAGCAGTACTTC
CASSFPWKAYEQYF
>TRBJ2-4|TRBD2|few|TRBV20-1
TGCAGTGCCCCGACTAGCGGGGACAAAAACATTCAGTACTTC
CSAPTSGDKNIQYF
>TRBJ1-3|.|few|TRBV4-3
TGCGCCAGCAGCCAAGAAAGCCCTGGAAACACCATATATTTT
CASSQESPGNTIYF
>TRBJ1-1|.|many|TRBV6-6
TGTGCCAGCAGTTTGCCAGGGAACACTGAAGCTTTCTTT
CASSLPGNTEAFF
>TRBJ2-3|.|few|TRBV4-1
TGCGCCAGCAGCCCACCGCGGGCCAGGGGTTATAGCACAGATACGCAGTATTTT
CASSPPRARGYSTDTQYF
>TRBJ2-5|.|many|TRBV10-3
TGTGCCATCAGTGAGTACCAGGGAGAGACCCAGTACTTC
CAISEYQGETQYF